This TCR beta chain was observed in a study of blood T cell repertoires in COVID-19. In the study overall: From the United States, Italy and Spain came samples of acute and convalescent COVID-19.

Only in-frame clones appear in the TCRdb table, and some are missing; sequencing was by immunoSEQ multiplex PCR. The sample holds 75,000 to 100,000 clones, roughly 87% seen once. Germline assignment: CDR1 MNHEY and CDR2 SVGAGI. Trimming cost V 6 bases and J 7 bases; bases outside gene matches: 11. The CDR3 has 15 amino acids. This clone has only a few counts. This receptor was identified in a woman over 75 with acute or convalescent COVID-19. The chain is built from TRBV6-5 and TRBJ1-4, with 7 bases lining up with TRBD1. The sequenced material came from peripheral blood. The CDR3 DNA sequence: TGTGCCAGCAGCCGACAGGGCGGGGGGGGTGAAAAACTGTTTTTT. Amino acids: CASSRQGGGGEKLFF.